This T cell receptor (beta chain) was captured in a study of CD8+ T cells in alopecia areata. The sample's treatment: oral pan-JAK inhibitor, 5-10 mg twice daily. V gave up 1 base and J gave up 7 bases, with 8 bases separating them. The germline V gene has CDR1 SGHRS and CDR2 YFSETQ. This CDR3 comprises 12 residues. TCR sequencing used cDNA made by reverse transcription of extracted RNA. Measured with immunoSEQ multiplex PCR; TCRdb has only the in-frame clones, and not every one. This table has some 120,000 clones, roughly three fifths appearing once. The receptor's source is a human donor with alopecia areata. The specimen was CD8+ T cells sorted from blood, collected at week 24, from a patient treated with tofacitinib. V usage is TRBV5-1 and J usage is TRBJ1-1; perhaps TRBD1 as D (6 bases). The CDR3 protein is CASSLLDSEAFF. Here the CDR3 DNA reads TGCGCCAGCAGCTTGCTGGACAGTGAAGCTTTCTTT.